Reported below is one T cell receptor beta chain. Clones were sequenced by immunoSEQ multiplex PCR, and TCRdb holds only the in-frame ones, with some missing. The sample yields under 30,000 clones, around 80% seen once. The CDR3 length is 15 residues. V lost 4 bases to trimming and J lost 3 bases, with 16 bases between them. Germline values: CDR1 SGHNT, CDR2 YYREEE (reference sequence). This entry belongs to a study of graft-versus-host responses after intestinal transplantation. Tissue processing of the graft released intraepithelial and lamina propria lymphocytes from it. This receptor was obtained from a human patient who received an intestinal transplant, so some T cells may come from the graft donor. The chain couples TRBV5-4 to TRBJ2-5; possibly TRBD2 for D (6 bases). The sample here was ileum tissue, taken 98 days after intestinal transplantation. DNA for the CDR3: TGTGCCAGCAGCATGCCCGGGACTTTAAAAGAGACCCAGTACTTC. Amino acids: CASSMPGTLKETQYF. The full variable domain, in which reference TRBV5-4 and TRBJ2-5 provide the parts outside the CDR3, is ETGVTQSPTHLIKTRGQQVTLRCSSQSGHNTVSWYQQALGQGPQFIFQYYREEENGRGNFPPRFSGLQFPNYSSELNVNALELDDSALYLCASSMPGTLKETQYFGPGTRLLVL.